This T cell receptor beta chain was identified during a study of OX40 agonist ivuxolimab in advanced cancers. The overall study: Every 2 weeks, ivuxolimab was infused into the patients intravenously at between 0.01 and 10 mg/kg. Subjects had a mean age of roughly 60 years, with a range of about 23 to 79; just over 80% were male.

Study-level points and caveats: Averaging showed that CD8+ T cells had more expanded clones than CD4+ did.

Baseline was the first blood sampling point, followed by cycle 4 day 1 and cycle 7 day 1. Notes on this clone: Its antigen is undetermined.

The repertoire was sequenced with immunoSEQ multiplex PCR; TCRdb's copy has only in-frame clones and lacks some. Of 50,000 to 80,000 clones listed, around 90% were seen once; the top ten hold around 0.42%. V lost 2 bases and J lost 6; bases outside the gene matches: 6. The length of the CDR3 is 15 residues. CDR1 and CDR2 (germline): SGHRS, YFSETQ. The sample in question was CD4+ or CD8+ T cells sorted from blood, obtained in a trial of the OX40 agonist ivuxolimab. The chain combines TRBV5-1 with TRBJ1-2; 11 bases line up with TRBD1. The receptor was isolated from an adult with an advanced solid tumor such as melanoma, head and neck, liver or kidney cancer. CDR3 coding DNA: TGCGCCAGCAGCTTAGGAGGGACAGGGGGTGATGGCTACACCTTC. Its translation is CASSLGGTGGDGYTF. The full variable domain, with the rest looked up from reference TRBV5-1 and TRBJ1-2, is KAGVTQTPRYLIKTRGQQVTLSCSPISGHRSVSWYQQTPGQGLQFLFEYFSETQRNKGNFPGRFSGRQFSNSRSEMNVSTLELGDSALYLCASSLGGTGGDGYTFGSGTRLTVV.